The present entry profiles one T cell receptor beta chain with its context. No antigen is known for it. This sample was taken from a study of CD8 T cells in ankylosing spondylitis. Study results and limitations: Matched ankylosing spondylitis synovial fluid reportedly contained a significantly enriched population of disease-linked clones. In synovial fluid and blood from reactive arthritis, some motif variants were previously reported. Ankylosing spondylitis blood appeared to be characterized by a TCR beta motif of roughly eight highly homologous variants.

The V and J ends lost 5 bases and 3 bases, in that order; junction bases with no gene match: 12. Per the germline V gene, CDR1 is LGHDT and CDR2 is YNNKEL (reference sequence). The CDR3 runs to 16 residues. Construction of TCR beta libraries was performed using quantitative 5'-RACE with molecular barcodes. TCRdb itself ran the 5' RACE reads through MiXCR, one entry per CDR3 protein. This sample carries about 500,000 distinct CDR3 sequences, roughly 12% of them seen once, and the ten largest clones take nearly 7%. This clonotype was sampled from a male donor with ankylosing spondylitis. The chain uses TRBV3-1 and TRBJ1-1; 7 nucleotides match TRBD1. Sample: blood, either unsorted or a sorted T cell fraction (not recorded which). CDR3 nucleotide sequence: TGTGCCAGCAGCTACAGCGGCCGGGACAGCTACACTGAAGCTTTCTTT. It yields the protein CASSYSGRDSYTEAFF.